A selection of T cell receptor beta chains follows, all from one sample in a study of blood T cells in healthy people across ages. Using its own MiXCR run on the 5' RACE reads, TCRdb lists one record per CDR3 protein. The sample gives hundreds of thousands of distinct CDR3 sequences, 32% of which show up once; 15% to 17% is in the top ten. The specimen was blood. The origin of the receptors is a woman over 75 in good health. The CDR3 runs from the conserved cysteine through the conserved F or W. The order of the fields is clone size, J gene, D gene, V gene, CDR3 DNA, CDR3 protein. D genes are given only for firm matches. A row's size may be missing; if present it is once, few, many or a size class.

many	TRBJ2-1	TRBD1	TRBV12-3/TRBV12-4	TGTGCCAGCACGACAGGGGCTAATCCCGAGCAGTTCTTC	CASTTGANPEQFF
.	TRBJ1-5	.	TRBV6-1	TGTGCCAGCAGTGAAGTGGTTGCGTTCCAGCATTTT	CASSEVVAFQHF
.	TRBJ2-1	.	TRBV24-1	TGTGCCACCAGTGATGACGGGGGCAATGAGCAGTTCTTC	CATSDDGGNEQFF
.	TRBJ1-5	TRBD1	TRBV5-5	TGTGCCAGCAGCTACGACAACAGGGGCGGTCAGCCCCAGCATTTT	CASSYDNRGGQPQHF
many	TRBJ2-1	.	TRBV7-2	TGTGCCAGCAGCTTAGAGCCCGCCAGCTCCTACAATGAGCAGTTCTTC	CASSLEPASSYNEQFF
.	TRBJ2-5	.	TRBV5-1	TGCGCCAGCAGCTTGGGGGAGTACTTC	CASSLGEYF
few	TRBJ2-2	.	TRBV27	TGTGCCAGCAGCCTACCTGGCGGGCTCGGGGAGCTGTTTTTT	CASSLPGGLGELFF
many	TRBJ1-2	.	TRBV6-5	TGTGCCAGCAGTACACCGAACAGTGGCGGCTACACCTTC	CASSTPNSGGYTF
.	TRBJ2-5	TRBD1	TRBV7-2	TGTGCCAGCAGCCTTACAGGGGGCTTTGAGACCCAGTACTTC	CASSLTGGFETQYF
many	TRBJ2-7	.	TRBV7-8	TGTGCCAGCAGCCTGGTACGGGGACACTCCTACGAGCAGTACTTC	CASSLVRGHSYEQYF
few	TRBJ1-4	.	TRBV18	TGTGCCAGCTCGCCAACAGCGATAACTAATGAAAAACTGTTTTTT	CASSPTAITNEKLFF
many	TRBJ2-3	TRBD2	TRBV15	TGTGCCACCAGCAGAGTAGCGGGGGGGCCCTCAGATACGCAGTATTTT	CATSRVAGGPSDTQYF
many	TRBJ2-5	.	TRBV6-1	TGTGCCAGCAGTGAATCATTTAGGAGGGAGATCCAAGAGACCCAGTACTTC	CASSESFRREIQETQYF
few	TRBJ2-3	.	TRBV20-1	TGCAGTGCTAGAGATAGAGACGGGACGGCCCGAGATCGTGACACAGATACGCAGTATTTT	CSARDRDGTARDRDTDTQYF
many	TRBJ2-1	.	TRBV6-6	TGTGCCAGCAGCCGGGGCGCGCCTTCCTACAATGAGCAGTTCTTC	CASSRGAPSYNEQFF
few	TRBJ2-7	.	TRBV5-6	TGTGCCAGCAGCTTGCCGGCTGGTAACAATGAGCAGTACTTC	CASSLPAGNNEQYF
.	TRBJ1-2	.	TRBV7-2	TGTGCCAGCAGCCGGGACTTTAACTATGGCTACACCTTC	CASSRDFNYGYTF
many	TRBJ2-7	.	TRBV27	TGTGCCAGCAGTCCACCCGGCTGGCGGGAGCAGTACTTC	CASSPPGWREQYF
many	TRBJ2-1	TRBD2	TRBV7-3	TGTGCCAGCAGCCCCCTACCGCGGGGGGGCCCCAATGAGCAGTTCTTC	CASSPLPRGGPNEQFF
.	TRBJ2-7	.	TRBV20-1	TGCAGTGCTAGTGGGGACCGAACCTACGAGCAGTACTTC	CSASGDRTYEQYF
.	TRBJ2-5	TRBD1	TRBV5-4	TGTGCCAGCAGCCAGGGGGCCAAAAGCCAGTACTTC	CASSQGAKSQYF
many	TRBJ2-5	.	TRBV5-1	TGCGCCAGCACCCAGCGGTCAGCAGGCCAAGAGACCCAGTACTTC	CASTQRSAGQETQYF
once	TRBJ2-1	.	TRBV5-1	TGCGCCAGCAGCAAAGGACAGCTCTACAATGAGCAGTTCTTC	CASSKGQLYNEQFF
few	TRBJ2-3	.	TRBV7-2	TGTGCCAGCAGCGGAACCGGGACACCGAGCACAGATACGCAGTATTTT	CASSGTGTPSTDTQYF
many	TRBJ2-3	.	TRBV15	TGTGCCACCGTGGAGACAGATACGCAGTATTTT	CATVETDTQYF
.	TRBJ1-1	.	TRBV5-1	TGCGCCAGCAGCCCACGGACCGGCGGGGGGACTGAAGCTTTCTTT	CASSPRTGGGTEAFF
many	TRBJ2-3	.	TRBV20-1	TGCAGTGCGGTCGCCGCTGGGGCAGATACGCAGTATTTT	CSAVAAGADTQYF
.	TRBJ2-5	.	TRBV20-1	TGCAGTGCTAGAGATACGGGGCCCTGGGAAGAGACCCAGTACTTC	CSARDTGPWEETQYF
many	TRBJ2-7	TRBD1	TRBV20-1	TGCAGTGCTAGTGAACTTGCGGCAGGGGGCGGCAACGAGCAGTACTTC	CSASELAAGGGNEQYF
.	TRBJ2-7	.	TRBV5-1	TGCGCCAGCAGCTTGGGGGGATCGACCCACGAGCAGTACTTC	CASSLGGSTHEQYF
many	TRBJ2-5	.	TRBV7-2	TGTGCCAGCAGCTTAGGTCCGGTGGGGCGTGAGACCCAGTACTTC	CASSLGPVGRETQYF
few	TRBJ1-1	.	TRBV7-2	TGTGCCAGCAGCTTAGGGCGGCCGACCAAGCCTGAAGCTTTCTTT	CASSLGRPTKPEAFF
.	TRBJ1-5	.	TRBV11-3	TGTGCCAGCAGCTTAGATTTATGTTGGGGTCAGCCCCAGCATTTT	CASSLDLCWGQPQHF
.	TRBJ2-5	TRBD2	TRBV20-1	TGCAGTGCTAGATCAGAAGGGCTAGCGGGGGGCCCTATGGAGACCCAGTACTTC	CSARSEGLAGGPMETQYF
.	TRBJ2-2	.	TRBV11-3	TGTGCCAGCAGTTTGACGTCTGCGACCGGGGAGCTGTTTTTT	CASSLTSATGELFF
many	TRBJ2-3	.	TRBV7-2	TGTGCCAGCAGCCCCCCGACTAGTACGAGGGGAGATACGCAGTATTTT	CASSPPTSTRGDTQYF
.	TRBJ2-2	TRBD1	TRBV15	TGTGCCACCAGCAGAGCTACCCTCGGACAGGGGTCCGGGGAGCTGTTTTTT	CATSRATLGQGSGELFF
.	TRBJ2-2	TRBD1	TRBV6-5	TGTGCCAGCAGTTACTCGACGGACAGGGCGATCGGGGAGCTGTTTTTT	CASSYSTDRAIGELFF
.	TRBJ2-3	.	TRBV5-1	TGCGCCAGCACCCCGACCACTAGGAGAGATACGCAGTATTTT	CASTPTTRRDTQYF
many	TRBJ2-1	TRBD2	TRBV7-2	TGTGCCAGCAGCCTCGGACTAGCGGGGGGGTTGGGGCAGTTCTTC	CASSLGLAGGLGQFF
many	TRBJ2-1	TRBD2	TRBV4-1	TGCGCCAGCAGCCAACTCGGCGGGGGGGTTGGCAATGAGCAGTTCTTC	CASSQLGGGVGNEQFF
.	TRBJ2-3	.	TRBV3-1	TGTGCCAGCAGCCAAGAGAGGTTTTCAAACACGGATACGCAGTATTTT	CASSQERFSNTDTQYF
many	TRBJ2-3	.	TRBV20-1	TGCAGTGCTAGGAATCCCACGAGAACCACAGATACGCAGTATTTT	CSARNPTRTTDTQYF
.	TRBJ2-7	.	TRBV9	TGTGCCAGCAGTTCAGAAGCAGGGGGGTGGTACGAGCAGTACTTC	CASSSEAGGWYEQYF
many	TRBJ2-7	.	TRBV27	TGTGCCACCAGGAAACGGACTTCGGGGCTCTCCTACGAGCAGTACTTC	CATRKRTSGLSYEQYF
.	TRBJ1-2	.	TRBV6-1	TGTGCCAGCACCGGGAAGGGGAACTATGGCTACACCTTC	CASTGKGNYGYTF
.	TRBJ1-6	.	TRBV19	TGTGCCAGTAGCAGGGAGAGCTCCTATAATTCACCCCTCCACTTT	CASSRESSYNSPLHF
.	TRBJ1-1	.	TRBV9	TGTGCCAGCAGCCAGGCGGGGAAGGCTGACGCTTTCTTT	CASSQAGKADAFF
many	TRBJ1-6	.	TRBV18	TGTGCCAGCTATACGGATGGGAATTCACCCCTCCACTTT	CASYTDGNSPLHF
many	TRBJ1-5	.	TRBV6-2/TRBV6-3	TGTGCCAGCAGTCCCTACGGAGATCAGCCCCAGCATTTT	CASSPYGDQPQHF
many	TRBJ2-7	TRBD2	TRBV7-2	TGTGCCAGCAGCTCGGGGGCTGTAGCGGGGCCCTCCTACGAGCAGTACTTC	CASSSGAVAGPSYEQYF
.	TRBJ2-3	.	TRBV28	TGTGCCAGCAGTTCATCAGGGTGGTGGGATACGCGGTATTTT	CASSSSGWWDTRYF
many	TRBJ1-5	TRBD1	TRBV20-1	TGCAGTGCGGACAGGGGTAGCAATCAGCCCCAGCATTTT	CSADRGSNQPQHF
many	TRBJ2-7	TRBD1	TRBV7-9	TGTGCCAGCAGCTCGACCGGGACAGGGTTCGAGCAGTACTTC	CASSSTGTGFEQYF
many	TRBJ1-5	.	TRBV7-8	TGTGCCAGCAGCTTGTTCAACACGGGGAATCAGCCCCAGCATTTT	CASSLFNTGNQPQHF
once	TRBJ2-3	.	TRBV3-1	TGTGCCAGCAGCCAAGATCTAGCGAGGGGCCCCTGGGATACGCAGTATTTT	CASSQDLARGPWDTQYF
.	TRBJ2-3	.	TRBV20-1	TGCAGTGCAAGGACACCCGAAAGGACCACAGATACGCAGTATTTT	CSARTPERTTDTQYF
many	TRBJ2-2	.	TRBV28	TGTGCCAGCAGCTTACGCACCGGGGAGCTGTTTTTT	CASSLRTGELFF